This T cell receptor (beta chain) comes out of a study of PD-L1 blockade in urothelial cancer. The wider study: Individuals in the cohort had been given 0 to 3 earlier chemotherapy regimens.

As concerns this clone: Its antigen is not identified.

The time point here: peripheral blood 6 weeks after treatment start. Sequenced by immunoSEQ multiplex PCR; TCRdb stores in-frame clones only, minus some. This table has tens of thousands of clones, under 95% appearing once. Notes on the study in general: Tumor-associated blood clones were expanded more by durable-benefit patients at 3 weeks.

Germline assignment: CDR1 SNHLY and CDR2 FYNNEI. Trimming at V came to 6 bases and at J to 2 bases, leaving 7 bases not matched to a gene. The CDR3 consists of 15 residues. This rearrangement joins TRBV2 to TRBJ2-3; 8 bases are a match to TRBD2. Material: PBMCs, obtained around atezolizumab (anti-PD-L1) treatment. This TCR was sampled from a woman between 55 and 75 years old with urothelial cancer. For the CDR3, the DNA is TGTGCCAGCAGCGCCGGACTAGCCCCCACAGATACGCAGTATTTT. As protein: CASSAGLAPTDTQYF.